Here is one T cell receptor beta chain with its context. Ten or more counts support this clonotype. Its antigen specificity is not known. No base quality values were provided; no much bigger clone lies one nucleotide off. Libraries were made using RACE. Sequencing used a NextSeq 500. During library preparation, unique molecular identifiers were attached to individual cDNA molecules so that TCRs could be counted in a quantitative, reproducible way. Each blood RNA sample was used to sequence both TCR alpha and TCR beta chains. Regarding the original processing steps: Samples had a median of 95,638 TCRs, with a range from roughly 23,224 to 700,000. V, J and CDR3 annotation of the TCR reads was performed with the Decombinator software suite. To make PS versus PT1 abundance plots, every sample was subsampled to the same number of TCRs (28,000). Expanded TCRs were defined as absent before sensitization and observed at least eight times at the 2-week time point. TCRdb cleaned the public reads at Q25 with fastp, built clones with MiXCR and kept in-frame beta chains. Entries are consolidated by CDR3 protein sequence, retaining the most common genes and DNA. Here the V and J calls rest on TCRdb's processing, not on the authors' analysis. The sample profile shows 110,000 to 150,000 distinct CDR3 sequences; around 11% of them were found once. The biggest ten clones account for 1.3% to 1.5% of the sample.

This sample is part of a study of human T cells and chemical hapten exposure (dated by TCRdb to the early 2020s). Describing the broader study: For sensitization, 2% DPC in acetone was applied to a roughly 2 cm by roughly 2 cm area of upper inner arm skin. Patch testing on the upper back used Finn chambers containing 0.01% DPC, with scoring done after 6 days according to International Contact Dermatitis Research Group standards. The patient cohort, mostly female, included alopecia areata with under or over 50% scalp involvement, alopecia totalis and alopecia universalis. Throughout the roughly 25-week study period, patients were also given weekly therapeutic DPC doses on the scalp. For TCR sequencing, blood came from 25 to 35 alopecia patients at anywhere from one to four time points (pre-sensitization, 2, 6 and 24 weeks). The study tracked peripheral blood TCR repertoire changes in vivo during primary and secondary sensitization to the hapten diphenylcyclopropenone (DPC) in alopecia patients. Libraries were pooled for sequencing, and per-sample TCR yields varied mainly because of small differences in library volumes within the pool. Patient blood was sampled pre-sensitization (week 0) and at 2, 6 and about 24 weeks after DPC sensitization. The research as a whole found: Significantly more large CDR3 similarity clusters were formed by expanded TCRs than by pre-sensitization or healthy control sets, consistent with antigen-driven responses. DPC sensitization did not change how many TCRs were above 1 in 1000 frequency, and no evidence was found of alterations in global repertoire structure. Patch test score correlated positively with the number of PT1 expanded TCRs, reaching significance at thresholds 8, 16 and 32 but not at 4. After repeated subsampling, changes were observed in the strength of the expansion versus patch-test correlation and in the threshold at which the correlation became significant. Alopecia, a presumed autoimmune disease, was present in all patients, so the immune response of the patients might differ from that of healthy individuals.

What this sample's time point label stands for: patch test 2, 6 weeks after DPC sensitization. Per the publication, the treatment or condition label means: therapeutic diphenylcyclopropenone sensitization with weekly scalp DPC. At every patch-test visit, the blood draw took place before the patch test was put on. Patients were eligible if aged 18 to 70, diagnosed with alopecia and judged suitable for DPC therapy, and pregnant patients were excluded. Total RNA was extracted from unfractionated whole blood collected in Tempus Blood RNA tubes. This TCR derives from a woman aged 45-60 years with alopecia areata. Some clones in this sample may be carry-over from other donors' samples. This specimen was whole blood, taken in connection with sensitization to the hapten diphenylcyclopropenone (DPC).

The sequenced DNA is TGTGCCAGCAGCTTAGGGGGACAGGGGGGAAACATTCAGTACTTC. It is translated as CASSLGGQGGNIQYF. The chain is assembled from TRBV7-2 and TRBJ2-4, with 11 central nucleotides matching TRBD1. Including the terminal cysteine and phenylalanine, the CDR3 comprises 15 residues. Just CDR3 DNA is preserved here, 45 bases in frame from base 1. Ends trimmed: V by 1 base, J by 6 bases; bases unmatched to a gene: 2. From a lookup of the germline V gene, CDR1 and CDR2 are SGHTA and FQGNSA. Extended through the reference TRBV7-2 and TRBJ2-4 proteins, this CDR3 yields the full variable domain: GAGVSQSPSNKVTEKGKDVELRCDPISGHTALYWYRQSLGQGLEFLIYFQGNSAPDKSGLPSDRFSAERTGGSVSTLTIQRTQQEDSAVYLCASSLGGQGGNIQYFGAGTRLSVL.